Reported below is one T cell receptor (beta chain). As yet, its antigen is unknown. This entry is derived from a study of PD-1 blockade in mismatch repair-deficient tumors. On the study more broadly: Enrolled about 2012-2016, patients had progressing, pretreated mismatch repair-deficient cancers of over nine types. Study-level findings and limits: Tumor-resident clones, often undetectable pretreatment in blood, expanded then contracted after pembrolizumab.

Some clones are missing from TCRdb's copy, which holds only in-frame ones; the method was immunoSEQ multiplex PCR. Of under 20,000 clones in the sample, roughly 80% were seen once. All patients were mismatch repair deficient, assessed by either PCR or immunohistochemistry. TCR sequencing covered a few patients who responded to pembrolizumab. Germline values: CDR1 MNHNY, CDR2 SVGAGI (reference sequence). The V gene lost 0 bases and the J gene lost 4 bases, with 15 bases spanning the gap. CDR3 length: 16 residues. The rearrangement joins TRBV6-6 to TRBJ1-2; tentatively, D is TRBD1 (5 bases). The sequence came from an adult with mismatch repair-deficient cancer. Sequences were derived from PBMCs, sampled 52 weeks after starting pembrolizumab. CDR3 DNA: TGTGCCAGCAGTTACTCCGGACAAGGCCTCCTCTATGGCTACACCTTC. Protein: CASSYSGQGLLYGYTF.